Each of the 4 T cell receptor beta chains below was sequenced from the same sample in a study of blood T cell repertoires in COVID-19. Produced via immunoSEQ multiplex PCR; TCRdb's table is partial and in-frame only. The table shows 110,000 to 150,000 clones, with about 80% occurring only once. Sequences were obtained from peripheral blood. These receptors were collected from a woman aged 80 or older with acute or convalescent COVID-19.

The CDR3 sequence is CASSPEGGAITNYGYTF. The CDR3 region has the DNA TGTGCCAGCAGCCCGGAGGGGGGGGCGATAACTAACTATGGCTACACCTTC. V is TRBV4-2 and J is TRBJ1-2, with D maybe TRBD1 (6 bases). Trimming cost V 4 bases and J 0 bases, with 18 bases left between them. The germline gives CDR1 LGHNA, CDR2 YNFKEQ. This CDR3 has 17 amino acids.

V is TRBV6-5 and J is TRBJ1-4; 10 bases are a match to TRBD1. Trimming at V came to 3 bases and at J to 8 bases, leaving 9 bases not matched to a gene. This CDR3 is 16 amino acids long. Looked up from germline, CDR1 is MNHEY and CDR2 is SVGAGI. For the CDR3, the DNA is TGTGCCAGCAGTTATAGGAGACAGGGGGCCGGAGAAAAACTGTTTTTT. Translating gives CASSYRRQGAGEKLFF.

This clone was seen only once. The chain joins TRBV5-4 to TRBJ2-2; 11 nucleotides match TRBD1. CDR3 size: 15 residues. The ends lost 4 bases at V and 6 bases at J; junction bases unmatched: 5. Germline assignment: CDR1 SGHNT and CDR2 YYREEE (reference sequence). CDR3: CASSTGQGGPGELFF. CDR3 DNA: TGTGCCAGCAGCACGGGACAGGGGGGCCCCGGGGAGCTGTTTTTT. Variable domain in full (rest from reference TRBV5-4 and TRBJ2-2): ETGVTQSPTHLIKTRGQQVTLRCSSQSGHNTVSWYQQALGQGPQFIFQYYREEENGRGNFPPRFSGLQFPNYSSELNVNALELDDSALYLCASSTGQGGPGELFFGEGSRLTVL.

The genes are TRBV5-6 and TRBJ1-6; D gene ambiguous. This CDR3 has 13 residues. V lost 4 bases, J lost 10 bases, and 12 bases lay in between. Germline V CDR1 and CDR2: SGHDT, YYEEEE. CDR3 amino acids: CASSLRRGSPLHF. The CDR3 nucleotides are TGTGCCAGCAGCCTGCGGAGAGGCTCACCCCTCCACTTT. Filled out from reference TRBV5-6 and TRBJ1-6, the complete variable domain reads DAGVTQSPTHLIKTRGQQVTLRCSPKSGHDTVSWYQQALGQGPQFIFQYYEEEERQRGNFPDRFSGHQFPNYSSELNVNALLLGDSALYLCASSLRRGSPLHFGNGTRLTVT.